Sequencing of this T cell receptor beta chain was carried out in a study of blood T cell repertoires in COVID-19. About the study: Acute and convalescent COVID-19 specimens originated in the United States, Italy and Spain. In each case, the material was cDNA or gDNA derived from T cells, B-cell-depleted T cells, or PBMCs.

Study processing details: Cell counts per sample came from amplifying reference gene primers. Method: immunoSEQ multiplex PCR; TCRdb's copy keeps in-frame clones and lacks some. V, J and clone size are those of that table, while D and trimming were read from the DNA. The sample carries 84,000 or so clones, about four fifths recorded once. As for this clone: Just one base apart from a much larger clone, this may be a read error.

This CDR3 is built from 15 residues. V was clipped by 0 bases and J by 1 base; unmatched bases: 1. In germline, CDR1 is SEHNR, CDR2 FQNEAQ (reference sequence). Seattle patients were enrolled during active infection and followed longitudinally. V usage is TRBV7-9 and J usage is TRBJ1-1; 8 bases are shared with TRBD1. Sample: peripheral blood. This TCR was sampled from a man between 65 and 85 years old with COVID-19, enrolled during active disease. CDR3 amino acids: CASSLAGQGNTEAFF. The CDR3 DNA reads as TGTGCCAGCAGCTTAGCAGGACAGGGGAACACTGAAGCTTTCTTT.